This T cell receptor (beta chain) was recorded in a study of OX40 agonist ivuxolimab in advanced cancers. This clone appeared once. Only in-frame clones appear in the TCRdb table, and some are missing; sequencing was by immunoSEQ multiplex PCR. This table has tens of thousands of clones, roughly four fifths appearing once. The CDR3 consists of 14 residues. In germline, CDR1 is MNHEY, CDR2 SMNVEV (reference sequence). V was cut by 5 bases and J by 4 bases, with 14 bases left in between. The V gene is TRBV27, the J gene TRBJ2-5; D is possibly TRBD1 (6 bases). The TCR was taken from an adult with an advanced solid tumor such as melanoma, head and neck, liver or kidney cancer. The material was CD4+ or CD8+ T cells sorted from blood, obtained in a trial of the OX40 agonist ivuxolimab. Here the CDR3 reads CASSQGLFVETQYF. CDR3 DNA: TGTGCCAGCAGTCAGGGGTTGTTCGTAGAGACCCAGTACTTC.